These 10 T cell receptor beta chains share one sample of origin, sequenced in a study of blood T cell repertoires in COVID-19. Data came from immunoSEQ multiplex PCR; TCRdb stores just in-frame clones and leaves some out. Of 130,000 to 150,000 clones in the sample, 80% to 90% are singletons; the top ten hold about 8%. The specimen sequenced was peripheral blood. Receptors originate from a woman aged 55-70 years with COVID-19, enrolled during active disease.

The V gene is TRBV19, the J gene TRBJ2-3; 13 bases are shared with TRBD2. The CDR3 is 18 amino acids. J lost 6 bases, V lost 5 bases, and 14 bases had no gene match. CDR1 and CDR2 from the germline V gene are LNHDA and SQIVND (reference sequence). This CDR3 reads CASSLRLAGGLLRDTQYF. The CDR3 DNA follows: TGTGCCAGTAGTCTGAGACTAGCGGGGGGCCTTCTACGGGATACGCAGTATTTT.

The gene calls are TRBV27 and TRBJ1-2; D is possibly TRBD1 (5 bases). CDR1 is MNHEY, CDR2 SMNVEV, per germline (reference sequence). Trimming cost V 6 bases and J 7 bases, with 15 bases left between them. CDR3 length: 13 amino acids. This CDR3 is CASSRTPRAGYTF. CDR3 nucleotides: TGTGCCAGCAGCCGGACACCCCGGGCTGGCTACACCTTC.

This clone was picked up a small number of times. The rearrangement links TRBV9 to TRBJ1-5; the match to TRBD1 covers 8 bases. V lost 3 bases to trimming and J lost 2 bases; unmatched junction nucleotides: 4. CDR1 and CDR2 (germline): SGDLS, YYNGEE. The CDR3 loop spans 15 amino acids. The CDR3 reads CASSAGQAGNQPQHF. DNA for the CDR3: TGTGCCAGCAGCGCGGGACAGGCGGGCAATCAGCCCCAGCATTTT. Based on the CDR3 plus reference TRBV9 and TRBJ1-5, the full variable domain is DSGVTQTPKHLITATGQRVTLRCSPRSGDLSVYWYQQSLDQGLQFLIQYYNGEERAKGNILERFSAQQFPDLHSELNLSSLELGDSALYFCASSAGQAGNQPQHFGDGTRLSIL.

The chain combines TRBV5-1 with TRBJ2-5, with TRBD2 matching over 10 bases. CDR1 and CDR2 from the germline V gene are SGHRS and YFSETQ. The CDR3 is 15 amino acids. V lost 4 bases and J lost 7; bases outside the gene matches: 10. CDR3 DNA sequence: TGCGCCAGCAGCGAGGGCGGACTAGCGGCTGGGACCCAGTACTTC. Its protein product is CASSEGGLAAGTQYF.

The V and J genes are TRBV3-1 (or the pseudogene TRBV3-2) and TRBJ1-3; D possibly corresponds to TRBD1 (5 bases). Germline CDR1 LGHDT, CDR2 YNNKEL (reference sequence). V was clipped by 0 bases and J by 3 bases, with 9 bases between them. CDR3 length: 15 residues. CDR3 DNA: TGTGCCAGCAGCCAAGACAGGGAGGGTGGAAACACCATATATTTT. It is translated as CASSQDREGGNTIYF.

Concerning this clone: Additional DNA sequences in this sample encode the identical CDR3. The chain links TRBV18 to TRBJ2-5; 8 positions match TRBD1. CDR1 is KGHSH and CDR2 is LQKENI in the germline V gene. The CDR3 sequence is 13 residues long. V lost 2 bases and J lost 5; bases outside the gene matches: 1. The CDR3 DNA follows: TGTGCCAGCTCACCAAGACAGGGGGAGACCCAGTACTTC. It codes for CASSPRQGETQYF.

This CDR3 reads CASSRDSEETQYF. CDR3 in DNA: TGTGCCAGCAGCCGGGACAGCGAAGAGACCCAGTACTTC. The chain carries TRBV7-3 and TRBJ2-5; 7 positions agree with TRBD1. With 5 bases clipped from V and 3 bases from J, the junction kept 3 bases outside the gene matches. The CDR3 is 13 residues long. CDR1 and CDR2 (germline): SGHTA, FQGTGA.

J is TRBJ1-3 and V is TRBV9; tentative D call: TRBD1 (6 bases). Trimming took off 8 bases at V and 4 bases at J, with 16 bases between the two ends. The CDR3 sequence is 14 residues long. CDR1 and CDR2 (germline): SGDLS, YYNGEE. CDR3 loop: CASSEQGYGNTIYF. The CDR3 DNA follows: TGTGCCAGTTCCGAACAGGGATACGGAAACACCATATATTTT.

The gene calls are TRBV5-8 and TRBJ2-1; TRBD1 matches at 7 bases. This CDR3 comprises 15 residues. Germline CDR1 SGHTS, CDR2 YDEGEE. J was trimmed by 0 bases and V by 4 bases; bases with no gene match: 4. The CDR3 region is CASSPGTVSYNEQFF. The CDR3 bases are TGTGCCAGCAGCCCCGGGACAGTCTCCTACAATGAGCAGTTCTTC.

This clone appeared a few times. The rearrangement links TRBV18 to TRBJ2-7, with D possibly TRBD2 on 6 matching bases. V was pared by 6 bases and J by 0 bases, with 15 bases between. Germline V lookup: CDR1 KGHSH, CDR2 LQKENI. The CDR3 sequence is 15 residues long. The CDR3 nucleotides are TGTGCCAGCTCCCTGAATCCGGACTACTCCTACGAGCAGTACTTC. This codes for CASSLNPDYSYEQYF. Drawing the rest from reference TRBV18 and TRBJ2-7, the complete variable domain is NAGVMQNPRHLVRRRGQEARLRCSPMKGHSHVYWYRQLPEEGLKFMVYLQKENIIDESGMPKERFSAEFPKEGPSILRIQQVVRGDSAAYFCASSLNPDYSYEQYFGPGTRLTVT.